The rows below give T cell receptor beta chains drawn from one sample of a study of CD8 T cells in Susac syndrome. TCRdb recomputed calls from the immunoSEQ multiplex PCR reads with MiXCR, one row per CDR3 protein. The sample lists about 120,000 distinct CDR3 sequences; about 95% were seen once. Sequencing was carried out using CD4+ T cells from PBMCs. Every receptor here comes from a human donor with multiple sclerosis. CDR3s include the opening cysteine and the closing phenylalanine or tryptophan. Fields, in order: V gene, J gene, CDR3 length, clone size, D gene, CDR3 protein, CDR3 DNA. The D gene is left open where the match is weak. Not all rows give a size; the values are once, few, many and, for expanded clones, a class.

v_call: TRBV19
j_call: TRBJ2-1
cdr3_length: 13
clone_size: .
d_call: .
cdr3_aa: CASSPTGGGEQFF
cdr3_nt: TGTGCCAGTAGTCCAACAGGGGGGGGTGAGCAGTTCTTC

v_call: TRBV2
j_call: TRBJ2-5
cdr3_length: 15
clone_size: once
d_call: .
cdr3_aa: CASSERTSTQETQYF
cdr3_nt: TGTGCCAGCAGTGAAAGAACTAGCACACAAGAGACCCAGTACTTC

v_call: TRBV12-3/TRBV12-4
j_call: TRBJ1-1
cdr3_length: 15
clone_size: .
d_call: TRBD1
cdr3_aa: CASSLSAGGHTEAFF
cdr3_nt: TGTGCCAGCAGTTTATCGGCAGGGGGTCACACTGAAGCTTTCTTT

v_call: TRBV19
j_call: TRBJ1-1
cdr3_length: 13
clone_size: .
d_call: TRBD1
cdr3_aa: CASSINRGTEAFF
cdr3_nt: TGTGCCAGTAGTATCAACAGGGGCACTGAAGCTTTCTTT

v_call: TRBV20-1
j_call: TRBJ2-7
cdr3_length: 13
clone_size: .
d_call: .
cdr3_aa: CSARSGLTYEQYF
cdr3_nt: TGCAGTGCTAGATCGGGACTGACCTACGAGCAGTACTTC

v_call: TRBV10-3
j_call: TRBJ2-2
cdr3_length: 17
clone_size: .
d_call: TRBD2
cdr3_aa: CAISRTLAGGIPGELFF
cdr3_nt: TGTGCCATCAGCCGAACCCTAGCGGGAGGAATTCCCGGGGAGCTGTTTTTT

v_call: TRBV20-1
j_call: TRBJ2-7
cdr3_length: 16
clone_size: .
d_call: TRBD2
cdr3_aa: CSARSLMASGGYEQYF
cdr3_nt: TGCAGTGCTAGGTCGTTAATGGCTAGCGGGGGTTACGAGCAGTACTTC

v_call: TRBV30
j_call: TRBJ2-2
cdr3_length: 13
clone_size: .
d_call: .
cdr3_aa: CAWRGDSTGELFF
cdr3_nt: TGTGCCTGGAGGGGCGACTCAACCGGGGAGCTGTTTTTT

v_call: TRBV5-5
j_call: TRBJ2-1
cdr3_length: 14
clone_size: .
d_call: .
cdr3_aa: CASSLAESYNEQFF
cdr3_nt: TGTGCCAGCAGCTTGGCGGAATCCTACAATGAGCAGTTCTTC

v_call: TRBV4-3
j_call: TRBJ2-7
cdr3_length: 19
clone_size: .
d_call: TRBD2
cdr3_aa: CASSQERGTSGGPSYEQYF
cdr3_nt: TGCGCCAGCAGCCAAGAAAGGGGGACTAGCGGGGGTCCCTCCTACGAGCAGTACTTC

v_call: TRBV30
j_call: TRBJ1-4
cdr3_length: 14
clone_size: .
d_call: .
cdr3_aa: CALSHPATNEKLFF
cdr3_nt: TGTGCCCTCAGCCATCCCGCAACTAATGAAAAACTGTTTTTT

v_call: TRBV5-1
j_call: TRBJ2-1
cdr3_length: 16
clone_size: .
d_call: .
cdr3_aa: CASSLIGTYSYNEQFF
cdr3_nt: TGCGCCAGCAGCTTGATCGGGACATACTCCTACAATGAGCAGTTCTTC

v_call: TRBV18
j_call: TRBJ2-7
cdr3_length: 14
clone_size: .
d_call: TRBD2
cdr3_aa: CASSPDGGIYEQYF
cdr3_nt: TGTGCCAGCTCACCAGACGGGGGGATCTACGAGCAGTACTTC

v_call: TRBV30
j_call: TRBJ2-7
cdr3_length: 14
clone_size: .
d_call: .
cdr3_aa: CAWSQGQPTYEQYF
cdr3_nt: TGTGCCTGGAGCCAAGGACAGCCGACCTACGAGCAGTACTTC

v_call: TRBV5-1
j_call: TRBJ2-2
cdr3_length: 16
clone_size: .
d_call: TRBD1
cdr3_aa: CASSLRDRVDTGELFF
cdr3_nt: TGCGCCAGCAGCTTACGGGACAGGGTGGACACCGGGGAGCTGTTTTTT

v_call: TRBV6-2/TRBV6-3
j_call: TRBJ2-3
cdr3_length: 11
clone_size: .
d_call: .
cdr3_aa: CASRTVDTQYF
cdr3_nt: TGTGCCAGCAGGACGGTAGATACGCAGTATTTT

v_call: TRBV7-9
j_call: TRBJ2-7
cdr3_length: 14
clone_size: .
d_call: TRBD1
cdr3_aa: CASSRDRGVYEQYF
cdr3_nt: TGTGCCAGCAGCCGGGACAGGGGCGTCTACGAGCAGTACTTC

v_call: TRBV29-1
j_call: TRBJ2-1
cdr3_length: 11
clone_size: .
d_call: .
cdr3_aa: CMGLLYNEQFF
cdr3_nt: TGCATGGGACTTCTCTACAATGAGCAGTTCTTC

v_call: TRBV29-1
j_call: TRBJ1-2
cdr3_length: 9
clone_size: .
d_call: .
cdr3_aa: CSVRNGYTF
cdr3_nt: TGCAGCGTGAGGAATGGCTACACCTTC

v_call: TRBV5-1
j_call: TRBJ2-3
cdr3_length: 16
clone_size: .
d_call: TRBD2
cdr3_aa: CASRRETSGTTDTQYF
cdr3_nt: TGCGCCAGCAGGCGAGAGACTAGCGGCACCACAGATACGCAGTATTTT

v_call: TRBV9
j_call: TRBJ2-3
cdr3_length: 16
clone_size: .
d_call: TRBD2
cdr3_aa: CASSIGLAGYTDTQYF
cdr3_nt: TGTGCCAGCAGCATCGGACTAGCGGGTTACACAGATACGCAGTATTTT

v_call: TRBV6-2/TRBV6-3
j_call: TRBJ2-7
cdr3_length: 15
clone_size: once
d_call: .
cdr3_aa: CASSYSRTGGYEQYF
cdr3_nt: TGTGCCAGCAGTTACTCCCGGACTGGAGGCTACGAGCAGTACTTC

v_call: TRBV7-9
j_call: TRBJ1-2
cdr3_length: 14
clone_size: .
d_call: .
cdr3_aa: CASSLDSAAGGYTF
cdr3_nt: TGTGCCAGCAGCTTAGACAGTGCGGCTGGTGGCTACACCTTC

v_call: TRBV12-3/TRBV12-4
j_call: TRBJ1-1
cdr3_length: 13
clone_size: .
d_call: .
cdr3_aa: CASSLDPASEAFF
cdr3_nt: TGTGCCAGCAGTTTAGATCCTGCGAGTGAAGCTTTCTTT

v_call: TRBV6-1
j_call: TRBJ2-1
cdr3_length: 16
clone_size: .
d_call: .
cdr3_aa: CASSANPQGSYNEQFF
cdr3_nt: TGTGCCAGCAGTGCCAACCCTCAGGGGTCCTACAATGAGCAGTTCTTC

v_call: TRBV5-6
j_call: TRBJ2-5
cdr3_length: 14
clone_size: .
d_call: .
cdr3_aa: CASSLVDSKETQYF
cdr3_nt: TGTGCCAGCAGCTTAGTCGACTCCAAAGAGACCCAGTACTTC

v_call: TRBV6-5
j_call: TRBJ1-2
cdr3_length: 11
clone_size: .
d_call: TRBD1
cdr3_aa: CASIGGSGYTF
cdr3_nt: TGTGCCAGCATAGGGGGCTCTGGCTACACCTTC

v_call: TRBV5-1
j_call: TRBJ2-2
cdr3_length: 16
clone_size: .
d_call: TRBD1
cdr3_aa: CASSSLGQGNTGELFF
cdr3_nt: TGCGCCAGCAGCTCGTTAGGACAGGGGAACACCGGGGAGCTGTTTTTT

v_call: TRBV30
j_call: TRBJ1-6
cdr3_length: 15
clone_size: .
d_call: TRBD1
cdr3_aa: CAWSATGGGNSPLHF
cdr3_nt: TGTGCCTGGAGTGCGACAGGGGGCGGGAATTCACCCCTCCACTTT

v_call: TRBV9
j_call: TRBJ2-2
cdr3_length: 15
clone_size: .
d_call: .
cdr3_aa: CASSVEPGGTGELFF
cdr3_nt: TGTGCCAGCAGCGTAGAGCCAGGGGGGACCGGGGAGCTGTTTTTT

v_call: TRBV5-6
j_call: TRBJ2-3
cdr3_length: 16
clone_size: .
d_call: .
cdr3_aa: CASSPLSGSSTDTQYF
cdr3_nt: TGTGCCAGCAGCCCTCTGTCCGGATCTAGCACAGATACGCAGTATTTT

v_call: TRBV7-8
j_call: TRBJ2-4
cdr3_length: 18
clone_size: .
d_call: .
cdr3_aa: CASSRMGAMGGTKNIQYF
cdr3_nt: TGTGCCAGCAGTCGGATGGGGGCCATGGGGGGAACCAAAAACATTCAGTACTTC

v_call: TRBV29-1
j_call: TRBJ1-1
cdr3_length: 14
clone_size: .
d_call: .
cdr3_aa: CSSSRYGGNTEAFF
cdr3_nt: TGCAGCTCCTCAAGGTATGGTGGGAACACTGAAGCTTTCTTT

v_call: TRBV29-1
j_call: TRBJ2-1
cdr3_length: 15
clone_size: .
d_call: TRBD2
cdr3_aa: CSVEKRESIRNEQFF
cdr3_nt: TGCAGCGTTGAAAAGCGGGAGTCGATAAGGAATGAGCAGTTCTTC

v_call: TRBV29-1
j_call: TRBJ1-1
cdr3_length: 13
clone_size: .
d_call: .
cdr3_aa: CSVEEIGNTEAFF
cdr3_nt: TGCAGCGTTGAGGAAATAGGGAACACTGAAGCTTTCTTT

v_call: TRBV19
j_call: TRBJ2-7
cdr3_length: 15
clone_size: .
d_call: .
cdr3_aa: CASSTYRASPYEQYF
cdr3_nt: TGTGCCAGTAGCACCTACAGGGCGTCACCTTACGAGCAGTACTTC

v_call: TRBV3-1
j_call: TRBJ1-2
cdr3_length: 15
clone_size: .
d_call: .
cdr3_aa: CASSPYPDSTEGYTF
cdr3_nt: TGTGCCAGCAGCCCGTACCCGGACAGTACAGAAGGCTACACCTTC

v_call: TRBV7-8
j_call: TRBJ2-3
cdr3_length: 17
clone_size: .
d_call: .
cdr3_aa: CASSPRSEGGASNTQYF
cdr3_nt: TGTGCCAGCAGCCCTAGGAGCGAAGGAGGGGCATCAAATACGCAGTATTTT

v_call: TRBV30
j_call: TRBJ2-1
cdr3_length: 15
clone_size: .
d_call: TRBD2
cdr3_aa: CAWSVFGGVYNEQFF
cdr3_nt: TGTGCCTGGAGTGTATTCGGGGGGGTCTACAATGAGCAGTTCTTC

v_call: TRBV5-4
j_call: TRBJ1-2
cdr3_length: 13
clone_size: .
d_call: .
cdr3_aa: CASSGDAVGGYTF
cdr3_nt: TGTGCCAGCAGCGGCGACGCAGTGGGAGGCTACACCTTC

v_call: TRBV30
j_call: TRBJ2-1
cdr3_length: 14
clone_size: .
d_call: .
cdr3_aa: CAWIPGGRGKVQFF
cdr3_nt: TGTGCCTGGATCCCGGGGGGCCGAGGAAAGGTGCAGTTCTTC

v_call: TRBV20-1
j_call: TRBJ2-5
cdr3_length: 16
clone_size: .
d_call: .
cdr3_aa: CSARVLPGTVQETQYF
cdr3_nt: TGCAGTGCTAGAGTACTTCCCGGGACGGTACAAGAGACCCAGTACTTC

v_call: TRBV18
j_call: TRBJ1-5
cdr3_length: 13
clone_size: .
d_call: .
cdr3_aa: CASSETGYQPQHF
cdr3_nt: TGTGCCAGCTCCGAAACAGGGTATCAGCCCCAGCATTTT

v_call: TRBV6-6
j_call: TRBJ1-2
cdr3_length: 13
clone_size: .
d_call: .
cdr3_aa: CASSYSQGYGYTF
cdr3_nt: TGTGCCAGCAGTTACTCCCAGGGCTATGGCTACACCTTC

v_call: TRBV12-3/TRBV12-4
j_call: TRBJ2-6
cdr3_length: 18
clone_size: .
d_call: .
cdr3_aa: CASRRGRAQWSGANVLTF
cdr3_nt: TGTGCCAGCAGGAGAGGCCGGGCTCAATGGTCTGGGGCCAACGTCCTGACTTTC

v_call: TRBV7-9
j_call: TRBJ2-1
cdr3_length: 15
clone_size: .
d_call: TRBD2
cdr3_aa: CASSRGGSGDNEQFF
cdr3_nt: TGTGCCAGCAGCCGGGGGGGTAGCGGGGACAATGAGCAGTTCTTC

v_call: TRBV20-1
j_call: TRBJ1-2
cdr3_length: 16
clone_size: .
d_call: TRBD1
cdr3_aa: CSASVRTGSIGYGYTF
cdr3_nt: TGCAGTGCTAGCGTTAGGACAGGGAGTATTGGCTATGGCTACACCTTC

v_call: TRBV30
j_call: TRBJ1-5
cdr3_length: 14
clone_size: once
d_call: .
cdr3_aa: CAWSLMGPNQPQHF
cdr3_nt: TGTGCCTGGAGTTTAATGGGACCCAATCAGCCCCAGCATTTT

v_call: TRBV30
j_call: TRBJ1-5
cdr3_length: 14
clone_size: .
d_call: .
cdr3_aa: CAWSVRGEGQPQHF
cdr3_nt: TGTGCCTGGAGTGTACGAGGGGAAGGGCAGCCCCAGCATTTT

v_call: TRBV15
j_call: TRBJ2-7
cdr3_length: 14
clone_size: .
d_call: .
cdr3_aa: CATSRDWDAYEQYF
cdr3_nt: TGTGCCACCAGCAGAGATTGGGACGCCTACGAGCAGTACTTC

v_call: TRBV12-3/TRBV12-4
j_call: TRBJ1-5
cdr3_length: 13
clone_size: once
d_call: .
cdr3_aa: CASSLTRGGSQHF
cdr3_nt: TGTGCCAGCAGTTTAACCCGGGGTGGGTCCCAGCATTTT

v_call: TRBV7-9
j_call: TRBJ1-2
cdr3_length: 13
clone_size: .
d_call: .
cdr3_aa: CASSPGVLRGYTF
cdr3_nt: TGTGCCAGCAGCCCAGGGGTATTAAGGGGCTACACCTTC

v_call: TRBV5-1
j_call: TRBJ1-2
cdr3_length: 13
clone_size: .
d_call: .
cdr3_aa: CASSSNRAYGYTF
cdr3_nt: TGCGCCAGCAGCTCAAACAGGGCTTATGGCTACACCTTC

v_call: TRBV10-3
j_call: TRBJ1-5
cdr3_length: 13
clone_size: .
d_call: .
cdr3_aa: CAISVESNQPQHF
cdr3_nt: TGTGCCATCAGTGTGGAGAGCAATCAGCCCCAGCATTTT